A selection of T cell receptor beta chains follows, all from one sample in a study of early T cells in non-severe SARS-CoV-2 infection. Each CDR3 protein gets one entry after TCRdb re-called the 5' RACE reads with MiXCR. The data show approximately 79,000 distinct CDR3 sequences, with around 13% seen just once and 1.1% held by the top ten. Material for sequencing was whole blood. These receptors all come from an adult who was a healthcare worker with PCR-confirmed SARS-CoV-2 infection or an uninfected control (not recorded which). CDR3s include the opening cysteine and the closing phenylalanine or tryptophan. D genes are given only for firm matches. Clone size appears in some rows only: once, few, many, or a class for an expanded clone.

clone_size | j_call | d_call | v_call | cdr3_nt | cdr3_aa
few | TRBJ2-7 | TRBD2 | TRBV7-2 | TGTGCCAGCAGCCGACTAGCGGGGGCCTACGAGCAGTACTTC | CASSRLAGAYEQYF
many | TRBJ1-1 | . | TRBV4-2 | TGTGCCAGCAGCCATGAGGGGGATGGCACTGAAGCTTTCTTT | CASSHEGDGTEAFF
few | TRBJ2-3 | . | TRBV5-4 | TGTGCCAGCAGCCGGGGGAGAATTGGGACAGATACGCAGTATTTT | CASSRGRIGTDTQYF
few | TRBJ2-7 | TRBD1 | TRBV5-1 | TGCGCCAGCAGCCCGTGGACAGGGGTCGACGAGCAGTACTTC | CASSPWTGVDEQYF
many | TRBJ1-5 | . | TRBV6-1 | TGTGCCAGCGTTCCCGGGAGAGTTAGCAATCAGCCCCAGCATTTT | CASVPGRVSNQPQHF
. | TRBJ2-3 | . | TRBV25-1 | TGTGCCAGCAGTGCTCACGGGGAAGATACGCAGTATTTT | CASSAHGEDTQYF
many | TRBJ2-1 | TRBD2 | TRBV6-5 | TGTGCCAGCACCTCGGGAGCGGGAGGAATGGACGGGGTTGATGAGCAGTTCTTC | CASTSGAGGMDGVDEQFF
many | TRBJ1-5 | TRBD1 | TRBV7-2 | TGTGCCAGCAGCCAGAACGGACAGGGGGCCGAGCCCCAGCATTTT | CASSQNGQGAEPQHF
. | TRBJ2-7 | . | TRBV6-4 | TGTGCCAGTTCCTACGAGCAGTACTTC | CASSYEQYF
few | TRBJ2-6 | . | TRBV2 | TGTGCCAGCAGTCCTCAGATTTCTGGGGCCAACGTCCTGACTTTC | CASSPQISGANVLTF
few | TRBJ1-2 | . | TRBV6-6 | TGTGCCAGCAGTTACATGGCTAGCGGGGACGATGGCTACACCTTC | CASSYMASGDDGYTF
. | TRBJ2-2 | . | TRBV7-8 | TGTGCCAGCAGCCTCCGCCGGGACATTAACACCGGGGAGCTGTTTTTT | CASSLRRDINTGELFF
many | TRBJ2-4 | TRBD1 | TRBV12-3/TRBV12-4 | TGTGCCAGCAGTTTGAACAGGGGGGACATTCAGTACTTC | CASSLNRGDIQYF
. | TRBJ2-7 | . | TRBV9 | TGTGCCAGCAGCCCCCATTCCGCCGGGACCCAATACGGGCAGTACTTC | CASSPHSAGTQYGQYF
few | TRBJ2-3 | . | TRBV12-3/TRBV12-4 | TGTGCCAGCAGTTTCGGGGCGGGGAAGGGGCAGTATTTT | CASSFGAGKGQYF
many | TRBJ2-1 | TRBD2 | TRBV5-5 | TGTGCCAGCAGCACTGGACTAGCGGGGGGCCAAAGAGTGTTCTTC | CASSTGLAGGQRVFF
many | TRBJ2-2 | TRBD2 | TRBV28 | TGTGCCAGCAGTCGACTAGCGGGAGGGCCGACCGGGGAGCTGTTTTTT | CASSRLAGGPTGELFF
many | TRBJ1-5 | TRBD1 | TRBV28 | TGTGCCAGCACCAAGGGACAGATATTCAATCAGCCCCAGCATTTT | CASTKGQIFNQPQHF
. | TRBJ2-3 | TRBD2 | TRBV20-1 | TGCAGTGCAAGAGGACTAGCGGGGGACACAGATACGCAGTATTTT | CSARGLAGDTDTQYF
many | TRBJ2-3 | . | TRBV5-5 | TGTGCCAGCACCTTCCCCCTAAGGGGAGCCCAAAGAGTTATCACAGATACGCAGTATTTT | CASTFPLRGAQRVITDTQYF
many | TRBJ2-1 | TRBD2 | TRBV7-2 | TGTGCCAGCAGCCAGATCTGGACTAGCGTACCCAATGAGCAGTTCTTC | CASSQIWTSVPNEQFF
many | TRBJ1-6 | TRBD1 | TRBV14 | TGTGCCAGCAGCCAAAGGGACAGCTATAATTCACCCCTCCACTTT | CASSQRDSYNSPLHF
few | TRBJ1-1 | TRBD1 | TRBV9 | TGTGCCAGCGGAACAGGGGGCGAGACTGAAGCTTTCTTT | CASGTGGETEAFF
few | TRBJ2-5 | . | TRBV20-1 | TGCAGTGCTAGGAGGGACTTTCAAGAGACCCAGTACTTC | CSARRDFQETQYF
many | TRBJ2-1 | TRBD2 | TRBV7-2 | TGTGCCAGCCAAACTAGCGGGAAAGATGAGCAGTTCTTC | CASQTSGKDEQFF
. | TRBJ1-1 | TRBD1 | TRBV6-5 | TGTGCCAGCAGTTATGCGGATACAGGGGCCACTGAAGCTTTCTTT | CASSYADTGATEAFF
many | TRBJ2-3 | TRBD1 | TRBV7-9 | TGTGCCAGCAGCTTAGTAACAGGGGGCTACACAGATACGCAGTATTTT | CASSLVTGGYTDTQYF
. | TRBJ1-1 | . | TRBV30 | TGTGCCTGGCAAATTGTCGGAAGCATGAACACTGAAGCTTTCTTT | CAWQIVGSMNTEAFF
. | TRBJ2-1 | . | TRBV29-1 | TGCAGCGTTGTATGGGGAAGCTCCTACAATGAGCAGTTCTTC | CSVVWGSSYNEQFF
. | TRBJ1-2 | . | TRBV12-3/TRBV12-4 | TGTGCCACCGTGGGAGACAGCAACTATGGCTACACCTTC | CATVGDSNYGYTF
many | TRBJ1-1 | TRBD1 | TRBV25-1 | TGTGCCAGCAGTGAATTGGGACAGGGCACGAACACTGAAGCTTTCTTT | CASSELGQGTNTEAFF
. | TRBJ2-1 | . | TRBV30 | TGTGCCTGGAGTCCTACCCCGAGGACGGGGTACAATGAGCAGTTCTTC | CAWSPTPRTGYNEQFF
. | TRBJ2-7 | . | TRBV2 | TGTGCCAGCAAATGGGGGAAGGCCTACGAGCAGTACTTC | CASKWGKAYEQYF
few | TRBJ1-5 | TRBD1 | TRBV27 | TGTGCCAGCAGTTTATCGGGGACAGCTAATCAGCCCCAGCATTTT | CASSLSGTANQPQHF
many | TRBJ2-3 | . | TRBV20-1 | TGCAGTGCTAGAGTTCCGGGGGCGGGATACACAGATACGCAGTATTTT | CSARVPGAGYTDTQYF
. | TRBJ2-7 | TRBD2 | TRBV3-1 | TGTGCCAGCAGCCAAGAAGTACTAGCGAACTACGAGCTGTACTTC | CASSQEVLANYELYF
. | TRBJ2-2 | . | TRBV9 | TGTGCCAGCAGCGTACCGGAGGGGAACGGGGAGCTGTTTTTT | CASSVPEGNGELFF
once | TRBJ2-1 | TRBD2 | TRBV27 | TGTGCCAGCACCATAGCGGGAAATGGGAATGAGCGGTTCTTC | CASTIAGNGNERFF
few | TRBJ2-7 | . | TRBV7-9 | TGTGCCAGCAGCTTAGCGACGACAGACTACGAGCAGTACTTC | CASSLATTDYEQYF
few | TRBJ1-4 | . | TRBV28 | TGTGCCAGCAGTTTCTCAGGAGGTGGTGAAAAACTGTTTTTT | CASSFSGGGEKLFF
. | TRBJ2-7 | TRBD2 | TRBV6-2/TRBV6-3 | TGTGCCAGCGGTAATTGGGAACTAGCGGGAGCCGAGCAGTACTTC | CASGNWELAGAEQYF
few | TRBJ2-7 | . | TRBV6-6 | TGTGCCAGCAGGGGAATATCGAACGAGCAGTACTTC | CASRGISNEQYF
. | TRBJ2-3 | TRBD1 | TRBV18 | TGTGCCAGCTCACCAAGGTTCGGACAGGGGGAAACAGATACGCAGTATTTT | CASSPRFGQGETDTQYF
many | TRBJ1-5 | TRBD1 | TRBV12-3/TRBV12-4 | TGTGCCAGCACCTGGGACAGGGAGTATCAGCCCCAGCATTTT | CASTWDREYQPQHF
. | TRBJ2-2 | . | TRBV4-2 | TGTGCCAGCACCCCCTGGAGCAGCGGGGAGCTGTTTTTT | CASTPWSSGELFF
few | TRBJ2-3 | . | TRBV28 | TGTGCCAGCAGTTTGGGCGGGACGGGGTCAGATACGCAGTATTTT | CASSLGGTGSDTQYF
. | TRBJ2-3 | . | TRBV19 | TGTGCCAGTAGCGAGCGAGTCACAGATACGCAGTATTTT | CASSERVTDTQYF
many | TRBJ2-3 | TRBD2 | TRBV12-3/TRBV12-4 | TGTGCCAGCAGTCCAACGACTAGCGGGGAGCGCACAGATACGCAGTATTTT | CASSPTTSGERTDTQYF
many | TRBJ1-1 | . | TRBV2 | TGTGCCAGCTTTACCTTAGGAAGTACTGAAGCTTTCTTT | CASFTLGSTEAFF
. | TRBJ2-3 | . | TRBV20-1 | TGCAGTGCTAGAGATCAAGTGCAGACTAGAGGTGTTTATACGCAGTATTTT | CSARDQVQTRGVYTQYF
few | TRBJ1-1 | . | TRBV28 | TGTGCAACGCAGTTAAGCACTGAAGCTTTCTTT | CATQLSTEAFF
. | TRBJ2-5 | . | TRBV5-1 | TGCGCCAGCAGCTTGATCGTCTCAGAGACCCAGTACTTC | CASSLIVSETQYF
few | TRBJ2-4 | . | TRBV20-1 | TGCAGTGCTAGTCCAGCAGGTTCGGCCAAAAACATTCAGTACTTC | CSASPAGSAKNIQYF
. | TRBJ1-5 | . | TRBV12-3/TRBV12-4 | TGTGCCAGCAACCAGGGTGCCAATCAGCCCCAGCATTTT | CASNQGANQPQHF
. | TRBJ2-7 | . | TRBV20-1 | TGCAGTGCTCAGAGGGGAGACAGCTTTTTCAACGAGCAGTACTTC | CSAQRGDSFFNEQYF